Described below is a single T cell receptor (beta chain) sequence and its context. What this receptor recognizes is not known. No much larger clone is present one base from it, and per-base qualities are unavailable. The CDR3 regions of human TCRbeta chains were analyzed by immunosequencing. Regarding the original processing steps: TCRs in the repertoires were compared against a reference library of SARS-CoV-2-specific TCRs that had been generated with the MIRA antigen-specificity platform. Breadth meant the fraction of unique TCRs that were SARS-CoV-2-associated, whereas depth meant the fraction of total T cells that were SARS-CoV-2-associated. Using the MIRA data, each spike-specific TCR was mapped to the spike region that the TCR reacts to and placed in a CD4 or CD8 class. Log10-transformed breadth and depth values were compared by one-way ANOVA with Sidak's multiple comparisons tests. TCRdb retrieved this table from immuneACCESS and kept in-frame rearrangements only. Not all clones are present; in checked studies, unresolved V genes account for under half, and no reason is known for the remainder. That table supplies the V and J calls and clone size; D and trimming were determined from the DNA. This sample comprises about 140,000 clones, 85% to 95% of them detected only once. The top ten hold 0.75% to 1% of the sample.

The intended sense of this specimen's time point label: baseline before first vaccination. The treatment or condition label of this sample denotes: meningococcal conjugate vaccine given as trial control. Vaccinee samples were obtained from the UK trials COV001 and COV002, which included a single-blind randomized controlled phase 2/3 trial of AZD1222 (ChAdOx1 nCoV-19) in healthy adults. For TCRbeta chain sequencing, PBMC samples from trial participants were taken at day 0 and at day 28 after the second dose. The source of the sample is a study of T cell responses to AZD1222 COVID-19 vaccine (dated by TCRdb to the early 2020s). Notes on the research overall: A total of 240 or so trial participants underwent TCR sequencing, of whom 207 had received two doses of AZD1222 and some 26 had received two doses of the MenACWY control vaccine. Trial participants were enrolled by age into 18-55, 56-69 and 70-plus year subgroups, with approximately 160, 26 and 62 TCR-sequenced participants respectively.

What the authors observed across the whole study: Because no day 14 peak-response samples were available, repertoires were characterized only after the peak T cell response. The 56-69-year group was small, and its depth increase did not reach significance, likely because of low power. Spike-specific TCR breadth and depth rose significantly after two AZD1222 doses compared with day 0 and with MenACWY recipients. The vaccine-associated CD4 TCRs covered the entire spike protein, and the dominant responses fell in regions 160-218 and 743-854. Epitopes outside the regions mutated in the B.1.351 and B.1.1.7 variants were reportedly recognized by nearly half of the unique spike-specific TCRs. Participants were mostly white British and included more females than males, and it was suggested by the authors that clonal diversity may have been underestimated. Conclusions about previously exposed vaccinees are limited, since just 5 to 7 AZD1222 recipients were seropositive for SARS-CoV-2 at baseline.

The sequencing here drew on peripheral blood, taken on day 0 of MenACWY control vaccination. The source of this sequence is an adult in good health.

The nucleotides read TGCGCCAGCAGCCGGGGACAGTCGCCCCTCCACTTT. Its translation reads: CASSRGQSPLHF. In this chain, TRBV4-1 is recombined with TRBJ1-6, and 7 junction bases match TRBD1. V and J are trimmed by 4 bases and 13 bases, and the gene matches miss 4 bases of the junction. Including the terminal cysteine and phenylalanine, the CDR3 comprises 12 residues. Only the CDR3 DNA stays, 36 bases, in frame from base 1. CDR1 and CDR2, looked up from the germline V gene, are MGHRA and YSYEKL.